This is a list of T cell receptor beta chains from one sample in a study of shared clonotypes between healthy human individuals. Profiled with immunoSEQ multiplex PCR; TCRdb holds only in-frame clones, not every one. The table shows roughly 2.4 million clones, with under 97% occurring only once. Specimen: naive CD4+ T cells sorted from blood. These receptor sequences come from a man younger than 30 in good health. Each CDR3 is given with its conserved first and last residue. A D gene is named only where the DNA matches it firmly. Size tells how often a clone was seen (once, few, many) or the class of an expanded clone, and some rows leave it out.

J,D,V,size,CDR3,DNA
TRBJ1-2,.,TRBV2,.,CASSGEGAYGYTF,TGTGCCAGCAGTGGTGAAGGGGCCTATGGCTACACCTTC
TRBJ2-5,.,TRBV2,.,CASREWFIYLETQYF,TGTGCCAGCAGGGAATGGTTTATTTACCTAGAGACCCAGTACTTC
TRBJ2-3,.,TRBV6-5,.,CASSYSNLARADTQYF,TGTGCCAGCAGTTACTCCAACCTTGCCCGGGCAGATACGCAGTATTTT
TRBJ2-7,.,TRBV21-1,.,CARRKIGQVGDEQYF,TGTGCCAGGAGAAAGATAGGACAGGTGGGCGACGAGCAGTACTTC
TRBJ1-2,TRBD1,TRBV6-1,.,CASEQGDYGYTF,TGTGCCAGCGAGCAGGGGGACTATGGCTACACCTTC
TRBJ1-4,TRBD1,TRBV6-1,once,CASSADRGEKLFF,TGTGCCAGCAGTGCGGACAGGGGGGAAAAACTGTTTTTT
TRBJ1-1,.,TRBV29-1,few,CSVGTNTEAFF,TGCAGCGTTGGCACGAACACTGAAGCTTTCTTT
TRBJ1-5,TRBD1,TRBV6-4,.,CASSEAGTGDDNQPQHF,TGTGCCAGCAGTGAAGCCGGGACAGGGGATGACAATCAGCCCCAGCATTTT
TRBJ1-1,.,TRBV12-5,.,CASGFVGARAFF,TGTGCTAGTGGTTTCGTAGGGGCGCGAGCTTTCTTT
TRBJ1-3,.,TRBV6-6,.,CASSYSKAASGNTIYF,TGTGCCAGCAGTTACTCGAAGGCAGCCTCTGGAAACACCATATATTTT
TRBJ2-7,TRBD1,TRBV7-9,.,CASSQDRASSYEQYF,TGTGCCAGCAGCCAGGACAGGGCGAGTTCCTACGAGCAGTACTTC
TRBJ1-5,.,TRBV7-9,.,CASSLWGTDSNQPQHF,TGTGCCAGCAGCTTATGGGGGACTGATAGCAATCAGCCCCAGCATTTT
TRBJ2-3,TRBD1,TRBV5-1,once,CASSSGQGASTDTQYF,TGCGCCAGCAGCTCCGGACAGGGGGCGAGCACAGATACGCAGTATTTT
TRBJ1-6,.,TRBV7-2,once,CASSLRLGGNGSPLHF,TGTGCCAGCAGCTTGAGGTTGGGGGGGAATGGTTCACCCCTCCACTTT
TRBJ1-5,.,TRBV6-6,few,CASSYLSGTSNQPQHF,TGTGCCAGCAGTTACCTCTCTGGGACTAGCAATCAGCCCCAGCATTTT
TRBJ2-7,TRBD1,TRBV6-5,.,CASSHDRELRKQYF,TGTGCCAGCAGCCACGACAGGGAACTACGCAAGCAGTACTTC
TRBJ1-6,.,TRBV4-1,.,CASSQVSDSPLHF,TGCGCCAGCAGCCAAGTAAGCGATTCACCCCTCCACTTT
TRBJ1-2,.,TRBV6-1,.,CASSEWGGGKDGYTF,TGTGCCAGCAGTGAATGGGGAGGGGGAAAGGATGGCTACACCTTC
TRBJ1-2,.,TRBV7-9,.,CASSLSGVNGYTF,TGTGCCAGCAGCTTGTCAGGGGTTAATGGCTACACCTTC
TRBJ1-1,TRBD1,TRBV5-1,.,CASSLTGKDTEAFF,TGCGCCAGCAGCCTGACAGGGAAAGACACTGAAGCTTTCTTT
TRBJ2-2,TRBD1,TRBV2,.,CAGALLTGGGGELFF,TGTGCCGGAGCTCTCCTGACAGGGGGCGGCGGGGAGCTGTTTTTT
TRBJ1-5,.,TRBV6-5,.,CASSQQGPNQPQHF,TGTGCCAGCAGTCAACAGGGACCCAATCAGCCCCAGCATTTT
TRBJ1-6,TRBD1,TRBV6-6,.,CASSFFRDRGNSPLHF,TGTGCCAGCAGTTTCTTCCGGGACAGGGGAAATTCACCCCTCCACTTT